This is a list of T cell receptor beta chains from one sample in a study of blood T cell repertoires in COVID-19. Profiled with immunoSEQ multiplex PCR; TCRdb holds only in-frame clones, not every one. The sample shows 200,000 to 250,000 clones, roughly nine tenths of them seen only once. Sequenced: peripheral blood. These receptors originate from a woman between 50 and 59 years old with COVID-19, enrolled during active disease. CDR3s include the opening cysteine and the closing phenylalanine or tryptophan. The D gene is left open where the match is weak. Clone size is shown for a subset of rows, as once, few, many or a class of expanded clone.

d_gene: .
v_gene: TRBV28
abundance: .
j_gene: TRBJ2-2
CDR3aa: CASSLQGFGPGELFF
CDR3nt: TGTGCCAGCAGTTTGCAGGGCTTTGGTCCCGGGGAGCTGTTTTTT

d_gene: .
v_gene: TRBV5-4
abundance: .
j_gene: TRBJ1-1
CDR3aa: CASSLAGGGTEAFF
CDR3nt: TGTGCCAGCAGCTTGGCGGGGGGCGGCACTGAAGCTTTCTTT

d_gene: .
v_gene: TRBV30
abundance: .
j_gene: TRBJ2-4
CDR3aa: CAWSGGVVKYF
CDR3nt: TGTGCCTGGAGTGGGGGGGTGGTCAAGTACTTC

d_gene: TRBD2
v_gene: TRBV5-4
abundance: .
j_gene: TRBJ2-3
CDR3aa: CASSLAVGGGGDTQYF
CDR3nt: TGTGCCAGCAGCTTGGCCGTCGGCGGGGGAGGGGATACGCAGTATTTT

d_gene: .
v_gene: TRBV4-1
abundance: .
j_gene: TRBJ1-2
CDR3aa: CASSQGGADYGYTF
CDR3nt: TGCGCCAGCAGCCAAGGGGGAGCAGACTATGGCTACACCTTC

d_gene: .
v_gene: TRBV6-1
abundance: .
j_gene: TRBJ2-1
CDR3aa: CASSEQVRGYDEQFF
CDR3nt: TGTGCCAGCAGTGAGCAGGTCCGGGGGTACGATGAGCAGTTCTTC

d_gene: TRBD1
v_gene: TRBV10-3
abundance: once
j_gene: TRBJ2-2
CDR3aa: CAISAIRGQGYTGELFF
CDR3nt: TGTGCCATCAGCGCAATACGTGGACAGGGGTACACCGGGGAGCTGTTTTTT

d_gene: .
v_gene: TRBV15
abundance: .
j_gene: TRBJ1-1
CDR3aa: CATTRQTNTEAFF
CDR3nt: TGTGCCACCACGAGACAGACGAACACTGAAGCTTTCTTT

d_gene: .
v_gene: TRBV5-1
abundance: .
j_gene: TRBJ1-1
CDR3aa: CASRSRESEAFF
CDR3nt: TGCGCCAGCAGAAGCAGGGAATCTGAAGCTTTCTTT

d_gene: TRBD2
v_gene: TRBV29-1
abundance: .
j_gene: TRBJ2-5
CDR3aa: CSVWPSGETQYF
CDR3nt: TGCAGCGTTTGGCCTAGCGGGGAGACCCAGTACTTC

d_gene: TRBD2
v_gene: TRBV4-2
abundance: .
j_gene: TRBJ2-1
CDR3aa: CASSQVITGTSGFNEQFF
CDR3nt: TGTGCCAGCAGCCAGGTTATCACCGGGACTAGCGGGTTCAATGAGCAGTTCTTC

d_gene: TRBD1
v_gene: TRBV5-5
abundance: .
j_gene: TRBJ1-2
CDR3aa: CASSRTGDYGYTF
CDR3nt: TGTGCCAGCAGCCGGACAGGAGACTATGGCTACACCTTC

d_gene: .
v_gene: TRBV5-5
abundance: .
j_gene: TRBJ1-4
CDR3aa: CASSPSGEGGKLFF
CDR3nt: TGTGCCAGCAGCCCCTCTGGGGAGGGGGGAAAACTGTTTTTT

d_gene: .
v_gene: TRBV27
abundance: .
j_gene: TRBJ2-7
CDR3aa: CASRYSQHYEQYF
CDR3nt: TGTGCCAGCAGGTACAGCCAACACTACGAGCAGTACTTC

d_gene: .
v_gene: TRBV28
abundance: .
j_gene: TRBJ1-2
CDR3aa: CASSDLRTANNYGYTF
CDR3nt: TGTGCCAGCAGTGACCTCCGGACAGCTAATAACTATGGCTACACCTTC

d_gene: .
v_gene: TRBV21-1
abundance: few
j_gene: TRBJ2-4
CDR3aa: CASSSRPGGLINIQYF
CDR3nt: TGTGCCAGCAGCTCCCGACCCGGCGGACTTATAAACATTCAGTACTTC

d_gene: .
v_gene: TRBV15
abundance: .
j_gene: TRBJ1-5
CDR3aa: CATSYIGEEPQHF
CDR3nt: TGTGCCACCAGCTATATTGGCGAGGAACCCCAGCATTTT

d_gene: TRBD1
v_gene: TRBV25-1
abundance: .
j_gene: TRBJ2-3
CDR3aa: CASSEIQGSPNEGYF
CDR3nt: TGTGCCAGCAGTGAAATACAGGGGAGCCCGAACGAGGGGTATTTT

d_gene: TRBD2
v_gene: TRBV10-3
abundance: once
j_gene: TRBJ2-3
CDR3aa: CAISSGGPSTDTQYF
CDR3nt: TGTGCCATCAGTAGCGGGGGACCGTCCACAGATACGCAGTATTTT

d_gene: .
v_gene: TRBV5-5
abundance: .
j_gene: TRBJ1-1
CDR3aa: CASSFTDTHTEAFF
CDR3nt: TGTGCCAGCAGCTTTACGGACACCCACACTGAAGCTTTCTTT

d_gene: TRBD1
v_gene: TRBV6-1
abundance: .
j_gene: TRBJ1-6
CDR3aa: CASSEQTGTGNGSLHF
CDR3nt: TGTGCCAGCAGTGAACAAACGGGGACAGGGAACGGCTCCCTCCACTTT

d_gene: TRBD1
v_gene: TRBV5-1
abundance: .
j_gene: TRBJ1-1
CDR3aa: CASSLGQGSIRNTEAFF
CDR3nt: TGCGCCAGCAGCCTCGGACAGGGGTCTATTAGGAACACTGAAGCTTTCTTT

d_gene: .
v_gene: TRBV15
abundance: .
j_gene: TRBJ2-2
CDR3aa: CATSGGLYTGELFF
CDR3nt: TGTGCCACCAGCGGGGGACTCTACACCGGGGAGCTGTTTTTT

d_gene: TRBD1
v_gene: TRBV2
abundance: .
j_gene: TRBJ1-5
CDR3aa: CASRPDREGQPQHF
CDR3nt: TGTGCCAGCAGACCGGACAGGGAGGGTCAGCCCCAGCATTTT

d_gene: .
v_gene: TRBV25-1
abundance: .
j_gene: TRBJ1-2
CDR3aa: CASSGAQEDYGYTF
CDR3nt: TGTGCCAGCAGTGGCGCCCAGGAAGACTATGGCTACACCTTC

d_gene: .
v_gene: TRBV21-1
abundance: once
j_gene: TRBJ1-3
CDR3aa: CASSKSGFGNTIYF
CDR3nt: TGTGCCAGCAGCAAATCCGGGTTTGGAAACACCATATATTTT

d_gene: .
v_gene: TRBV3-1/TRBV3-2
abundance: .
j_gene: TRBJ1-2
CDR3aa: CASSQDVSGVDYGYTF
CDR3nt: TGTGCCAGCAGCCAAGATGTGTCAGGGGTGGACTATGGCTACACCTTC

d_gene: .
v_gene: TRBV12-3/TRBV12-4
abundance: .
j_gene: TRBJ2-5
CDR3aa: CASRQRQETQYF
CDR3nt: TGTGCCAGCAGGCAGAGGCAAGAGACCCAGTACTTC

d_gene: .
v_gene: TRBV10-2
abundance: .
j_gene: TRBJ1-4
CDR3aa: CASSDPPGSTTNEKLFF
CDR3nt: TGCGCCAGCAGTGATCCTCCGGGGAGCACAACTAATGAAAAACTGTTTTTT

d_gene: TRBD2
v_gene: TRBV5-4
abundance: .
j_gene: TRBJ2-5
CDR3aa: CASRPGLAGQETQYF
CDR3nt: TGTGCCAGCAGACCTGGACTAGCGGGTCAAGAGACCCAGTACTTC

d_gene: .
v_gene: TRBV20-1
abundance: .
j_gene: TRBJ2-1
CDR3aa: CSHGLGNEQFF
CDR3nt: TGCAGCCACGGGTTAGGCAATGAGCAGTTCTTC

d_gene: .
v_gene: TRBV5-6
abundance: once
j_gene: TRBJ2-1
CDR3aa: CASSLGMGEQFF
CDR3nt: TGTGCCAGCAGCTTGGGTATGGGCGAGCAGTTCTTC

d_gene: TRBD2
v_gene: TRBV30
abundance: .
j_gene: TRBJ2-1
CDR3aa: CAWSLGGSYNEQFF
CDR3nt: TGTGCCTGGAGTCTCGGGGGGTCCTACAATGAGCAGTTCTTC

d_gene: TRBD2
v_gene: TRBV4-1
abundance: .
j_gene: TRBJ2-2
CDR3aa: CASSPAGVNTGELFF
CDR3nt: TGCGCCAGCAGCCCCGCGGGGGTCAACACCGGGGAGCTGTTTTTT

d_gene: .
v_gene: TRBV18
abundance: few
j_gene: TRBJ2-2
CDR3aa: CASSLLETRNTGELFF
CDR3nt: TGTGCCAGCTCACTACTAGAGACACGGAACACCGGGGAGCTGTTTTTT

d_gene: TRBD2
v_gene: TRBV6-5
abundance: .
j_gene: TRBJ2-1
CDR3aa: CASTLAGGYNEQFF
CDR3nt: TGTGCCAGCACCCTAGCGGGGGGATACAATGAGCAGTTCTTC

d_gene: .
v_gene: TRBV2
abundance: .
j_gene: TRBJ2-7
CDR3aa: CASSDPGGRWNQYEQYF
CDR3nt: TGTGCCAGCAGTGATCCCGGGGGGCGCTGGAATCAGTACGAGCAGTACTTC

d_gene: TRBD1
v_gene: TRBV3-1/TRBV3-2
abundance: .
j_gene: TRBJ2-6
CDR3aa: CASSPPGTARSGANVLTF
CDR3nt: TGTGCCAGCAGCCCCCCCGGGACAGCTAGATCTGGGGCCAACGTCCTGACTTTC

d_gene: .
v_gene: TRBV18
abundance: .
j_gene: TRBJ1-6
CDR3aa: CASSPLPSYNSPLHF
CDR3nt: TGTGCCAGCTCACCCCTGCCCAGCTATAATTCACCCCTCCACTTT

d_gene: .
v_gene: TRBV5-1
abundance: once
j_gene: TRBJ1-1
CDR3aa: CASSSQGSSDTEAFF
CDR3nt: TGCGCCAGCAGCTCGCAGGGTAGTAGTGACACTGAAGCTTTCTTT

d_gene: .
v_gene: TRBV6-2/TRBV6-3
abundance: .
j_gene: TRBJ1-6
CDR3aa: CASSFRGDSPLHF
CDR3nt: TGTGCCAGCAGCTTCCGGGGGGATTCACCCCTCCACTTT

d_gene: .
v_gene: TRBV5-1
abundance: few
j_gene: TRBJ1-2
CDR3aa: CASHPGGGRNYGYTF
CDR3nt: TGCGCCAGCCACCCGGGGGGGGGCCGTAACTATGGCTACACCTTC

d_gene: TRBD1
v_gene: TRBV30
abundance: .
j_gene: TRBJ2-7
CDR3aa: CAWSPGGYEQYF
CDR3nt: TGTGCCTGGAGTCCAGGGGGCTACGAGCAGTACTTC

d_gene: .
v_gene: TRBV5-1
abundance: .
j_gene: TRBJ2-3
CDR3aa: CASSLLGADTQYF
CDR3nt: TGCGCCAGCAGCTTGCTGGGGGCCGATACGCAGTATTTT

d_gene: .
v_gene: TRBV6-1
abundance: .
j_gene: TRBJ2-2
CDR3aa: CASSEGLGVWDGELFF
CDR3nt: TGTGCCAGCAGTGAGGGTTTAGGGGTCTGGGACGGGGAGCTGTTTTTT

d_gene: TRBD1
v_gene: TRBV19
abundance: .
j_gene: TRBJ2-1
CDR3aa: CASSIGTGRNEQFF
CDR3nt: TGTGCCAGTAGTATAGGGACAGGACGCAATGAGCAGTTCTTC

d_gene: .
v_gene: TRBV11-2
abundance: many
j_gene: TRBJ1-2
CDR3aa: CASSTHQGNYGYTF
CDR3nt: TGTGCCAGCAGCACCCACCAGGGGAACTATGGCTACACCTTC

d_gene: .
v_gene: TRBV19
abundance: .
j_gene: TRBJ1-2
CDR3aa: CASKGAPLTGGAGYTF
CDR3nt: TGTGCCAGTAAAGGAGCCCCCTTGACGGGGGGGGCCGGCTACACCTTC

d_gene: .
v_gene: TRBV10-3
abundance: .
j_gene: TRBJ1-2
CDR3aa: CAIKSLANYGYTF
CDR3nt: TGTGCCATCAAGAGCCTAGCTAACTATGGCTACACCTTC

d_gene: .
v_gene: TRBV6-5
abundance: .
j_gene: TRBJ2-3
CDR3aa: CAIYQQGGADTQYF
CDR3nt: TGTGCCATCTATCAACAGGGAGGGGCAGATACGCAGTATTTT

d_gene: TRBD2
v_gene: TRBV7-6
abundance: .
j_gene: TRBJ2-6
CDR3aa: CASSSRSGVAGPSGANVLTF
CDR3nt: TGTGCCAGCAGCTCGAGGTCTGGGGTAGCGGGGCCCTCTGGGGCCAACGTCCTGACTTTC

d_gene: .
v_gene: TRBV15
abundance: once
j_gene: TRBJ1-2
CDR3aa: CATSSQGMENYGYTF
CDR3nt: TGTGCCACCAGCAGTCAGGGAATGGAGAACTATGGCTACACCTTC

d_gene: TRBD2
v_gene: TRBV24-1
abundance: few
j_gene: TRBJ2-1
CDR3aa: CATLAMEGIAGSESNEQFF
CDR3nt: TGTGCCACCCTGGCGATGGAGGGGATAGCGGGGTCTGAAAGCAATGAGCAGTTCTTC

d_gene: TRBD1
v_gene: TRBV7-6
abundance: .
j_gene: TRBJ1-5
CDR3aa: CASSVGTGNQPQHF
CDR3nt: TGTGCCAGCAGCGTCGGGACAGGAAATCAGCCCCAGCATTTT

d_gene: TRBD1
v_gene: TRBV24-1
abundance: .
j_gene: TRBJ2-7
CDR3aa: CATSDGERTGGYEQYF
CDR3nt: TGTGCCACCAGTGATGGGGAGAGGACAGGGGGCTACGAGCAGTACTTC